This is a list of T cell receptor beta chains from one sample in a study of blood T cell repertoires in COVID-19. Profiling relied on immunoSEQ multiplex PCR, and the TCRdb table lists in-frame clones only, not all of them. The sample includes some 200,000 clones, 84% seen only once; the top ten take about 2.4%. Input material: peripheral blood. The receptors come from a woman aged 55-69 years with acute or convalescent COVID-19. CDR3s include the opening cysteine and the closing phenylalanine or tryptophan. D genes are given only for firm matches. Clone sizes are given selectively: once, few, many, or a class where the clone is expanded.

>TRBJ2-7|.|TRBD1|TRBV11-2
TGTGCCAGCAGCTTACCATCCTACAGGGGCCCCTACGAGCAGTACTTC
CASSLPSYRGPYEQYF
>TRBJ1-2|.|TRBD1|TRBV4-1
TGCGCCAGCAGCCAGGAGGACAGGGGGATCTATGGCTACACCTTC
CASSQEDRGIYGYTF
>TRBJ1-2|few|TRBD1|TRBV5-1
TGCGCCAGCGCCGGGACAGGGGGCTGGAGAGGGGATGGCTACACCTTC
CASAGTGGWRGDGYTF
>TRBJ1-1|.|TRBD1|TRBV5-6
TGTGCCAGCAGCTTGGGGGACAGCGCGAACACTGAAGCTTTCTTT
CASSLGDSANTEAFF
>TRBJ1-2|once|.|TRBV5-1
TGCGCCAGCAGCTTGGATTTGGGGGGAGGCGGCTACACCTTC
CASSLDLGGGGYTF
>TRBJ1-2|.|.|TRBV28
TGTGCCAGCACCCTGGGGGGGACGGTGTATGGCTACACCTTC
CASTLGGTVYGYTF
>TRBJ2-3|.|TRBD1|TRBV5-8
TGTGCCACGAGCAGGGGGTGGGTTGATACGCAGTATTTT
CATSRGWVDTQYF
>TRBJ2-1|.|TRBD2|TRBV28
TGTGCCAGCAGTGACGGGGGGGCCTTAAATGAGCAGTTCTTC
CASSDGGALNEQFF
>TRBJ1-5|few|TRBD1|TRBV28
TGTGCCAGCAGTCGGTTAGGGGGCAACAATCAGCCCCAGCATTTT
CASSRLGGNNQPQHF
>TRBJ2-1|.|TRBD2|TRBV3-1/TRBV3-2
TGTGCCAGCAGCCAGGGAATAGCGGGGGGCATGGTATGGTTCTTC
CASSQGIAGGMVWFF
>TRBJ1-1|once|.|TRBV29-1
TGCAGCGTCTCCCAGGGAGGAGGGACTGAAGCTTTCTTT
CSVSQGGGTEAFF
>TRBJ2-2|.|TRBD1|TRBV5-1
TGCGCCAGCAGCCCGCAGGGGGCCGGGGAGCTGTTTTTT
CASSPQGAGELFF
>TRBJ2-1|.|TRBD2|TRBV6-5
TGTGCAACTAGCGGGGTCTACAATGAGCAGTTCTTC
CATSGVYNEQFF
>TRBJ1-6|once|.|TRBV28
TGTGCCAGCAGTTTGGGTCCGGGTCTAAGGAATTCACCCCTCCACTTT
CASSLGPGLRNSPLHF
>TRBJ2-5|.|TRBD2|TRBV3-1/TRBV3-2
TGTGCCAGCAGCCAGAGCGGGGCAGAGACCCAGTACTTC
CASSQSGAETQYF
>TRBJ1-1|.|TRBD1|TRBV4-1
TGCGCCAGCAGCCGAGGGACAGGGATGAACACTGAAGCTTTCTTT
CASSRGTGMNTEAFF
>TRBJ2-7|.|TRBD2|TRBV2
TGTGCCAGCAGTGATAGGGGCGGGGGACTCTACGAGCAGTACTTC
CASSDRGGGLYEQYF
>TRBJ2-3|.|TRBD2|TRBV5-4
TGTGCCAGCAGCAGAAAGCGGGGGGGAAGCACAGATACGCAGTATTTT
CASSRKRGGSTDTQYF
>TRBJ1-4|.|.|TRBV2
TGTGCCAGCAGCCTACCAGGGGCGCTTGGCACTAATGAAAAACTGTTTTTT
CASSLPGALGTNEKLFF
>TRBJ1-1|.|TRBD1|TRBV28
TGTGCCAGCAGTCCCCCGGACAGGGTATTAGGAGCTTTCTTT
CASSPPDRVLGAFF
>TRBJ2-1|.|TRBD2|TRBV6-5
TGTGCCAGCTCTAGCGGGGGGGTAGCTGAGCAGTTCTTC
CASSSGGVAEQFF
>TRBJ1-2|.|.|TRBV5-6
TGTGCCAGCAGCTTGGCCGGCGGCTTTGGCTACACCTTC
CASSLAGGFGYTF
>TRBJ1-6|.|TRBD1|TRBV4-2
TGTGCCAGCAGCCAAGATTCGGCAGGGGGCTCATTTTCACCCCTCCACTTT
CASSQDSAGGSFSPLHF
>TRBJ2-2|.|.|TRBV30
TGTGCCTGGAGTGTTAGTAACACCGGGGAGCTGTTTTTT
CAWSVSNTGELFF
>TRBJ2-7|few|TRBD2|TRBV5-1
TGCGCCAGCAGTGGGACTAGCGGTGCCTACGAGCAGTACTTC
CASSGTSGAYEQYF
>TRBJ1-1|.|.|TRBV6-1
TGTGCCAGCAGTGAAAATACCCGGGAAGTGTTGGCTGAAGCTTTCTTT
CASSENTREVLAEAFF
>TRBJ1-2|.|TRBD1|TRBV2
TGTGCCAGCAGTGCCTGGACAGGGAATGGCTACACCTTC
CASSAWTGNGYTF
>TRBJ2-5|.|.|TRBV2
TGTGTCACCCCGAGCGTCAGGGGCACCCAGTACTTC
CVTPSVRGTQYF
>TRBJ2-3|.|TRBD1|TRBV7-9
TGTGCCAGCAGCTCCGGGACAGGGCCCACAGATACGCAGTATTTT
CASSSGTGPTDTQYF
>TRBJ2-2|.|.|TRBV19
TGTGCCAGTAGCCGTCCCAACACCGGGGAGCTGTTTTTT
CASSRPNTGELFF
>TRBJ2-5|.|.|TRBV20-1
TGCAGTGCTAGTCGGCGGGATGAGGGGGAGACCCAGTACTTC
CSASRRDEGETQYF
>TRBJ1-5|few|.|TRBV6-5
TGTGCCAGCAGTTACGGGGGAGGACCCCAGCATTTT
CASSYGGGPQHF
>TRBJ2-1|.|TRBD2|TRBV5-6
TGTGCCAGCAGCTCCCCTGCGGGGGGGTTCTCCTACAATGAGCAGTTCTTC
CASSSPAGGFSYNEQFF
>TRBJ2-2|.|.|TRBV2
TGTGCCAGCGCCGGGACAAGCTCTAGTCGTAACACCGGGGAGCTGTTTTTT
CASAGTSSSRNTGELFF
>TRBJ1-5|few|.|TRBV2
TGTGCCAGCAGTGACAGGGGATCTAGCAATCAGCCCCAGCATTTT
CASSDRGSSNQPQHF
>TRBJ2-1|.|TRBD2|TRBV10-1
TGCGCCAGCAAGACTAGCGGGGGCGACCGGAGCTACAATGAGCAGTTCTTC
CASKTSGGDRSYNEQFF
>TRBJ1-2|.|.|TRBV5-1
TGCGCCAGCAGCTTGGTGGGCAACGACTATGGCTACACCTTC
CASSLVGNDYGYTF
>TRBJ2-3|once|TRBD1|TRBV5-1
TGCGCCAGCAGCCTAGGACAGGACCACCGGGATACGCAGTATTTT
CASSLGQDHRDTQYF
>TRBJ2-3|.|TRBD2|TRBV28
TGTGCCAGCAGTGGACTAGCGGGGTTCACAGATACGCAGTATTTT
CASSGLAGFTDTQYF
>TRBJ2-1|.|TRBD2|TRBV14
TGTGCCAGCAGCCGCATGCTAGCGGGGGGTGGCGATGAGCAGTTCTTC
CASSRMLAGGGDEQFF
>TRBJ1-6|.|.|TRBV3-1/TRBV3-2
TGTGCCAGCAGCCAGCGGGGGTCGAATTCACCCCTCCACTTT
CASSQRGSNSPLHF
>TRBJ2-1|.|.|TRBV10-1
TGCGCCAGCGCCTGGACTGGCCGGACCTACAATGAGCAGTTCTTC
CASAWTGRTYNEQFF
>TRBJ1-2|few|TRBD1|TRBV4-1
TGCGCCAGCAGCCAAGACCCGACAGGGCCCAGCTCGGGCTACACCTTC
CASSQDPTGPSSGYTF
>TRBJ1-2|once|.|TRBV2
TGTGCCAGCAGTGACCAGGGGATGGGCTATGGCTACACCTTC
CASSDQGMGYGYTF
>TRBJ1-3|.|.|TRBV5-1
TGCGCCAGCAGCCCGGAGACGGGAAACACCATATATTTT
CASSPETGNTIYF
>TRBJ1-2|.|.|TRBV3-1/TRBV3-2
TGTGCCAGCAGCCAAGGCGAGGGAGCTAACTATGGCTACACCTTC
CASSQGEGANYGYTF
>TRBJ1-2|.|.|TRBV2
TGTGCCAGCAGTGTGGGGCAGTCAAACTATGGCTACACCTTC
CASSVGQSNYGYTF
>TRBJ1-6|once|.|TRBV6-5
TGTGCCAGCAGTTACTCGAAGGCAGGGCTGGGGTCACCCCTCCACTTT
CASSYSKAGLGSPLHF